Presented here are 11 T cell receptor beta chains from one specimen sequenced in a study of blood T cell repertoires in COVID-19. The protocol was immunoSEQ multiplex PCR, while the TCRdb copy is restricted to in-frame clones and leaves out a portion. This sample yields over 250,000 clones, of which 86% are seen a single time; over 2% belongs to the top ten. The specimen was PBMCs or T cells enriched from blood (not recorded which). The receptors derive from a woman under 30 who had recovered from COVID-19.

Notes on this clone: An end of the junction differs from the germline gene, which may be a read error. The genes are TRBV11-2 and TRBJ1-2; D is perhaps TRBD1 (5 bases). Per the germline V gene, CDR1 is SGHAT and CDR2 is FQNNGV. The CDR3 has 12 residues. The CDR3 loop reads CASSPFAGPRAF. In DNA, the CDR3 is TGTGCCAGCAGCCCCTTCGCGGGGCCCCGTGCCTTC. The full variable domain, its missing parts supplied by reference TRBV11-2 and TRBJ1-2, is EAGVAQSPRYKIIEKRQSVAFWCNPISGHATLYWYQQILGQGPKLLIQFQNNGVVDDSQLPKDRFSAERLKGVDSTLKIQPAKLEDSAVYLCASSPFAGPRAFGSGTRLTVV.

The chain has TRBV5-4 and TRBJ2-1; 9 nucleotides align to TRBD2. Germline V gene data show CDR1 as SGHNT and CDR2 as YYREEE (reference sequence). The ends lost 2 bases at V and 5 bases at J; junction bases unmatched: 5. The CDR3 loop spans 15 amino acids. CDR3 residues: CASSFGTSRNNEQFF. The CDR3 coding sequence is TGTGCCAGCAGCTTCGGGACTAGCAGAAACAATGAGCAGTTCTTC.

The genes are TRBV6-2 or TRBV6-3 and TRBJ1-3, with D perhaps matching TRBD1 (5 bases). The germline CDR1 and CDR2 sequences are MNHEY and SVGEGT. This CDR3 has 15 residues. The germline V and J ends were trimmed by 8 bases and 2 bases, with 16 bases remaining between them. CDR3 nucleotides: TGTGCCAGCGGCTACTCGACAGTTACTGGAAACACCATATATTTT. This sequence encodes CASGYSTVTGNTIYF.

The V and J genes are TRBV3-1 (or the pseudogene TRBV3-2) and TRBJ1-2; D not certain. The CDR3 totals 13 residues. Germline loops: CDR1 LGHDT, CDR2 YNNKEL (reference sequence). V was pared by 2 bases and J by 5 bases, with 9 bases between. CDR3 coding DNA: TGTGCCAGCAGCCAACCCAGTGCTTATGGCTACACCTTC. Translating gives CASSQPSAYGYTF.

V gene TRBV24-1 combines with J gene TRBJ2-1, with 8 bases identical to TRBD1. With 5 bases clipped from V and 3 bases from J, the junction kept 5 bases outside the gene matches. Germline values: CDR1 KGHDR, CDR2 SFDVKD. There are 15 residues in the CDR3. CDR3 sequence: CATSVAGTGYNEQFF. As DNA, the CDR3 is TGTGCCACCAGTGTAGCCGGGACAGGCTACAATGAGCAGTTCTTC.

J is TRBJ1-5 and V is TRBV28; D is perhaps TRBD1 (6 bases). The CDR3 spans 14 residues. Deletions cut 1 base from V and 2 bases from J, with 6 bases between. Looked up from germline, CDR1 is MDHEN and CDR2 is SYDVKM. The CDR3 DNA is TGTGCCAGCAGTTTATCAGGGGGCAATCAGCCCCAGCATTTT. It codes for CASSLSGGNQPQHF. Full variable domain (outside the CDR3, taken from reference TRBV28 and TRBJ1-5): DVKVTQSSRYLVKRTGEKVFLECVQDMDHENMFWYRQDPGLGLRLIYFSYDVKMKEKGDIPEGYSVSREKKERFSLILESASTNQTSMYLCASSLSGGNQPQHFGDGTRLSIL.

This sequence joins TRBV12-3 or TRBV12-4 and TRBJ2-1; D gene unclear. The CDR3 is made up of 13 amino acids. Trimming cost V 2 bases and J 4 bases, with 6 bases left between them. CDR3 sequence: CASSLQVYNEQFF. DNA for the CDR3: TGTGCCAGCAGTTTACAGGTTTACAATGAGCAGTTCTTC.

The CDR3: CARSLVGGLAGCETQYF. The CDR3, as DNA: TGTGCCAGAAGCTTGGTCGGGGGACTAGCGGGATGTGAGACCCAGTACTTC. The chain uses TRBV5-3 and TRBJ2-5, with TRBD2 matching over 13 bases. TRBV5-3 falls under the ORF class, with uncertain function. The V segment lost 0 bases and the J segment 5 bases; nucleotides outside the gene matches: 7. The CDR3 spans 17 residues.

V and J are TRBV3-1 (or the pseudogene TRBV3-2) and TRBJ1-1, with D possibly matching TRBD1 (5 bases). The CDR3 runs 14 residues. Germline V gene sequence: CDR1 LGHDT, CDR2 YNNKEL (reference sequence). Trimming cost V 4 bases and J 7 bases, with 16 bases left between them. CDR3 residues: CASSPLEGRGEAFF. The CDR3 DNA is TGTGCCAGCAGCCCCCTCGAGGGGAGGGGTGAAGCTTTCTTT.

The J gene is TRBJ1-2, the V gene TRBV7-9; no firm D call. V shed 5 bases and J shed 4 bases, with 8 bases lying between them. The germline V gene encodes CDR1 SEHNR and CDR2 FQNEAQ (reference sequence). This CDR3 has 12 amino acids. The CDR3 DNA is TGTGCCAGCAGCCCCAACTTCTATGGCTACACCTTC. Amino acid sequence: CASSPNFYGYTF.

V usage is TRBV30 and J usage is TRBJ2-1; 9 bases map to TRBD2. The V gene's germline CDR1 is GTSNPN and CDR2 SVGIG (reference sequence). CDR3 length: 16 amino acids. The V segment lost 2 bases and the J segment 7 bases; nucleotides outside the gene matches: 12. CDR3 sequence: CAWSPPFAGGYNEQFF. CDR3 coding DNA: TGTGCCTGGAGTCCACCCTTTGCGGGAGGGTATAATGAGCAGTTCTTC.